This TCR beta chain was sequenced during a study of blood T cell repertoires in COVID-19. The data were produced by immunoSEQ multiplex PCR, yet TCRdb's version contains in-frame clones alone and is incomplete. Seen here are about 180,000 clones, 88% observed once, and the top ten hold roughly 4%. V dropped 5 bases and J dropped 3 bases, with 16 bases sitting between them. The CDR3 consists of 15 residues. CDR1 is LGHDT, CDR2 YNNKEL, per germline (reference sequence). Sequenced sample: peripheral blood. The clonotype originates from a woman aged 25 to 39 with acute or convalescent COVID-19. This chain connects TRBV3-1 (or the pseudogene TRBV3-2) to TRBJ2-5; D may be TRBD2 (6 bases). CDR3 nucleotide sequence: TGTGCCAGCAGCGAAGGCTTTAGCGGTGAAGAGACCCAGTACTTC. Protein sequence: CASSEGFSGEETQYF.